This entry describes one TCR beta chain. No antigen is known for it. No much larger clone is present one base from it, and per-base qualities are unavailable. This sample is drawn from a study of liver allograft versus peripheral blood T cells (dated by TCRdb to 2019 to 2021). About the study as a whole: In liver transplant recipients, the study looked at T cell receptor repertoires in the peripheral blood and set them against the repertoires found within the transplanted livers.

Findings and caveats that apply to the study as a whole: The T cell receptor repertoires within liver allografts were reported to be different from the T cell receptor repertoires detected in peripheral blood.

The cysteine opens and the phenylalanine closes a CDR3 of 13 amino acids. Kept here is only the CDR3 DNA, which spans 39 bases and is read in frame from base 1. According to the germline V gene (reference sequence), CDR1 reads DFQATT and CDR2 reads SNEGSKA. TCRdb names Illumina MiSeq as the instrument used. In-frame beta chains were kept once TCRdb had trimmed the public reads at Q25 with fastp and called clones with MiXCR. Each entry merges the rows of one CDR3 protein and shows their most common DNA and genes. Across this sample there are approximately 13,000 distinct CDR3 sequences, with 20% seen only once. The biggest ten clones account for about 6% of the sample.

The V gene is TRBV20-1 and the J gene is TRBJ1-2, with the D gene not clear enough to name. Gene TRBJ2-1 matches the end of the DNA better, so the J call may be wrong. This receptor was taken from a human patient who had a liver transplant. After a transplant, some T cells may have been passed on by the graft donor. This receptor carries the CDR3 CSARVQPYPEQFF. The DNA reads TGCAGTGCTAGGGTACAACCCTATCCTGAGCAGTTCTTC.